The 3 T cell receptor beta chains below all came from one sample that was sequenced in a study of cytomegalovirus exposure and HLA in healthy donors. Primers: 60 Vbeta forward and 13 Jbeta reverse. Some clones are missing from TCRdb's copy, which holds only in-frame ones; the method was immunoSEQ multiplex PCR. This table has approximately 120,000 clones, nearly 80% appearing once. Material for sequencing was PBMCs. These receptors all stem from a middle-aged woman in good health and CMV-seronegative.

This sequence joins TRBV7-9 and TRBJ1-5; possible D gene TRBD1, 5 bases. Germline V CDR1 and CDR2: SEHNR, FQNEAQ (reference sequence). The V gene lost 8 bases and the J gene lost 4 bases, with 18 bases spanning the gap. The CDR3 sequence is 15 residues long. CDR3 in amino acids: CASRPGVRGNQPQHF. The CDR3 region has the DNA TGTGCCAGCCGTCCGGGGGTACGAGGAAATCAGCCCCAGCATTTT.

This chain joins TRBV27 and TRBJ2-2; 9 nucleotides agree with TRBD1. V shed 2 bases, J shed 7 bases, and the junction held 8 bases outside the gene matches. From germline, CDR1 is MNHEY and CDR2 SMNVEV (reference sequence). The CDR3 covers 16 residues. The CDR3 nucleotides read TGTGCCAGCAGTTTAATAGGGACAGGGAGGATCGGGGAGCTGTTTTTT. This translates into CASSLIGTGRIGELFF.

The chain is built from TRBV18 and TRBJ2-7; TRBD1 matches at 7 bases. V trimming: 0 bases; J trimming: 3 bases; junction bases outside the gene matches: 2. Germline values: CDR1 KGHSH, CDR2 LQKENI. The CDR3 is made up of 14 amino acids. CDR3 amino acids: CASSPPAGGYEQYF. As DNA, the CDR3 is TGTGCCAGCTCACCACCGGCAGGGGGCTACGAGCAGTACTTC.